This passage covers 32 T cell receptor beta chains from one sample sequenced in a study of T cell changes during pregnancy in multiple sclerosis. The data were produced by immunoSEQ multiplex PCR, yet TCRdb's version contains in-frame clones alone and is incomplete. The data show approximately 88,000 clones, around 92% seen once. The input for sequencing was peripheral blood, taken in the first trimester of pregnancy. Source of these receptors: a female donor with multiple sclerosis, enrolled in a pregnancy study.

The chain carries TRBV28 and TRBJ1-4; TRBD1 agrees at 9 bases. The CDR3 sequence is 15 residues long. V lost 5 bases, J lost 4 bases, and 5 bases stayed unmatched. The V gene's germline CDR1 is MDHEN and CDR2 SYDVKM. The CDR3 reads CASSPPDRGNEKLFF. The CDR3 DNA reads TGTGCCAGCAGTCCCCCGGACAGGGGTAATGAAAAACTGTTTTTT. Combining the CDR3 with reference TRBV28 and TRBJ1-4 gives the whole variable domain DVKVTQSSRYLVKRTGEKVFLECVQDMDHENMFWYRQDPGLGLRLIYFSYDVKMKEKGDIPEGYSVSREKKERFSLILESASTNQTSMYLCASSPPDRGNEKLFFGSGTQLSVL.

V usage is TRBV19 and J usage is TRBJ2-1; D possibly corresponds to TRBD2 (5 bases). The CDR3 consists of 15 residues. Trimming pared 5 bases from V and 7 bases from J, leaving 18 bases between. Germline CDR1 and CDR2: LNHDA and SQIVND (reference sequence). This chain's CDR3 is CASSPSTPGVNEQFF. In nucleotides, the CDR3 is TGTGCCAGTAGTCCCTCGACTCCCGGGGTGAATGAGCAGTTCTTC.

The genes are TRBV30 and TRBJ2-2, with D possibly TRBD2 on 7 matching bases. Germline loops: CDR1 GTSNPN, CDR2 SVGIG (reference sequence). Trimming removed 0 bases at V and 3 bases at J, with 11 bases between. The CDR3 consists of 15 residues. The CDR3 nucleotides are TGTGCCTGGAGTGTACGGGGGGCGGACACCGGGGAGCTGTTTTTT. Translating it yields CAWSVRGADTGELFF.

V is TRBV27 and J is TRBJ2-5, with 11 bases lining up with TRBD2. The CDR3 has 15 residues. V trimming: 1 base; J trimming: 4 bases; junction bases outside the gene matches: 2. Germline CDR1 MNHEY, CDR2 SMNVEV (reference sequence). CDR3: CASSLLLAGVETQYF. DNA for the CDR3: TGTGCCAGCAGTTTATTACTAGCGGGAGTAGAGACCCAGTACTTC.

The DNA for the CDR3 is TGCGCCAGCAGCCAAGAAATCGCGGAAACCTACGAGCAGTACTTC. Its translation is CASSQEIAETYEQYF. V is TRBV4-3 and J is TRBJ2-7; D unresolved. The V gene's germline CDR1 is LGHNA and CDR2 YSLEER. This CDR3 region has 15 residues. Trimming cost V 0 bases and J 2 bases, with 11 bases left between them.

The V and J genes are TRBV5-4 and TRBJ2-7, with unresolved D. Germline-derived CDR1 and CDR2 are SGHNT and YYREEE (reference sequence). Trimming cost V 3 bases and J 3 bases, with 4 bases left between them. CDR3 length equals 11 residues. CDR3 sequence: CASSSNYEQYF. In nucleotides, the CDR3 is TGTGCCAGCAGCTCCAACTACGAGCAGTACTTC.

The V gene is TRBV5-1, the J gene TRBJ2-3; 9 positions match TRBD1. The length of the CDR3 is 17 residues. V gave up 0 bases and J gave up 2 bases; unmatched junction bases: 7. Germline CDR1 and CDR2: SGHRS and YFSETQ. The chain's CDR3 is CASSLVSGTGPTDTQYF. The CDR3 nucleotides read TGCGCCAGCAGCTTGGTTTCCGGGACAGGGCCCACAGATACGCAGTATTTT.

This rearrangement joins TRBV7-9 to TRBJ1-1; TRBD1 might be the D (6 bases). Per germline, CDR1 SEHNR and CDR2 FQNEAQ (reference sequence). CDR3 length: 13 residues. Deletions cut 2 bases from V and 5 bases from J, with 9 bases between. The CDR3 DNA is TGTGCCAGCAGCTTACCAGGGGAGACTGAAGCTTTCTTT. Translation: CASSLPGETEAFF.

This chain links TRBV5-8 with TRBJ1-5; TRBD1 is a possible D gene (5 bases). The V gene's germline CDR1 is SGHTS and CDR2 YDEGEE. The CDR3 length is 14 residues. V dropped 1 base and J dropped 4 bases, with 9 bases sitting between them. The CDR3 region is CASSLMGGNQPQHF. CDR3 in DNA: TGTGCCAGCAGCTTGATGGGGGGGAATCAGCCCCAGCATTTT. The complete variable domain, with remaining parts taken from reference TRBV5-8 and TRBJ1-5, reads EAGVTQSPTHLIKTRGQQATLRCSPISGHTSVYWYQQALGLGLQFLLWYDEGEERNRGNFPPRFSGRQFPNYSSELNVNALELEDSALYLCASSLMGGNQPQHFGDGTRLSIL.

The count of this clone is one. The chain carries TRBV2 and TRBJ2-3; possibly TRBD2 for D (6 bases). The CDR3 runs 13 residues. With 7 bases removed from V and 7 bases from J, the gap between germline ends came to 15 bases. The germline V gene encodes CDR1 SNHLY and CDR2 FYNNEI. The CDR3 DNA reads TGTGCCAGCAAGGGCGGGATTGGAAATACGCAGTATTTT. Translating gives CASKGGIGNTQYF.

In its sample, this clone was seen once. The chain's CDR3 is CASSQRTGGVNVLTF. The CDR3, as DNA: TGTGCCAGCAGTCAAAGGACAGGGGGCGTCAACGTCCTGACTTTC. This sequence joins TRBV27 and TRBJ2-6; 11 nucleotides align to TRBD1. This CDR3 is 15 amino acids long. V gave up 5 bases and J gave up 9 bases; unmatched junction bases: 6. Per germline, CDR1 MNHEY and CDR2 SMNVEV (reference sequence).

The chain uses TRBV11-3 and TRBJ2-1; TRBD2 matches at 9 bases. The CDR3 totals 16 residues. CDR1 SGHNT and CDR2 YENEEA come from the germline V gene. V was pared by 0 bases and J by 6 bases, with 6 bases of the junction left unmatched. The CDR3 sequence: CASSLDGSGGTNEQFF. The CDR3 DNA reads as TGTGCCAGCAGCTTAGATGGTAGCGGGGGTACCAATGAGCAGTTCTTC. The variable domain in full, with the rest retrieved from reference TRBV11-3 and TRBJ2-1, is EAGVVQSPRYKIIEKKQPVAFWCNPISGHNTLYWYLQNLGQGPELLIRYENEEAVDDSQLPKDRFSAERLKGVDSTLKIQPAELGDSAVYLCASSLDGSGGTNEQFFGPGTRLTVL.

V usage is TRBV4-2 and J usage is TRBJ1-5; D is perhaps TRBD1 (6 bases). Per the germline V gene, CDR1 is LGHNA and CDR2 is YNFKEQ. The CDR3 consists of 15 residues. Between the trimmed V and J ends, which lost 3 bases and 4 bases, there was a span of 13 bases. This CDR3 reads CASSQPGTSNQPQHF. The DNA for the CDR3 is TGTGCCAGCAGCCAGCCCGGGACAAGTAATCAGCCCCAGCATTTT.

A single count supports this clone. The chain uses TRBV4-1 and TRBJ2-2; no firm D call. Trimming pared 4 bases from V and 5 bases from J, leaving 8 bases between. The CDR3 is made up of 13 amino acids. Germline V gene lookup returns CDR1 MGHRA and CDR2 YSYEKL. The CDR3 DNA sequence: TGCGCCAGCAGCCCCGTTCGTACCGGGGAGCTGTTTTTT. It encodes CASSPVRTGELFF.

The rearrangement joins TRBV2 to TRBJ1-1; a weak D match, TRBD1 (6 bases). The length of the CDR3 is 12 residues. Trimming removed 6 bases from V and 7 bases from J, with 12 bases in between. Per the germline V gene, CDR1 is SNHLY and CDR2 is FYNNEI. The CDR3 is CASSVDSLEAFF. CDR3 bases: TGTGCCAGCAGCGTGGACAGCCTTGAAGCTTTCTTT. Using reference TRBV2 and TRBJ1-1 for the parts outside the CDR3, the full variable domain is EPEVTQTPSHQVTQMGQEVILRCVPISNHLYFYWYRQILGQKVEFLVSFYNNEISEKSEIFDDQFSVERPDGSNFTLKIRSTKLEDSAMYFCASSVDSLEAFFGQGTRLTVV.

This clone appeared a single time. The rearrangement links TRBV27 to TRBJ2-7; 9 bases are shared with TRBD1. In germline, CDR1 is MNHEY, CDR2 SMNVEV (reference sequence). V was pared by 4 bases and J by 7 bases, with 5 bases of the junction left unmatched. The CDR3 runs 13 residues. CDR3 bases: TGTGCCAGCAGTTGGGGACAGGGAAGGGAGCAGTACTTC. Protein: CASSWGQGREQYF.

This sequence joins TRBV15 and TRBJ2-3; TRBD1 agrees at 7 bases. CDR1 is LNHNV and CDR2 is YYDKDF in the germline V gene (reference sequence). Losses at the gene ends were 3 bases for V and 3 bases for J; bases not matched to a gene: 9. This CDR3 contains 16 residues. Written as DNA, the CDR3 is TGTGCCACCAGCAGCCGACGATTCAGGGGGACAGATACGCAGTATTTT. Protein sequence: CATSSRRFRGTDTQYF.

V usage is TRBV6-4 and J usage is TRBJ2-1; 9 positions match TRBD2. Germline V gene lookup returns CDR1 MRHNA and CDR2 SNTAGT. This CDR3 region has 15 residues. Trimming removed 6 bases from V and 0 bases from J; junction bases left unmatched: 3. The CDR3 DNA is TGTGCCAGCAGCCTTAGCGGGGGCTCCTACAATGAGCAGTTCTTC. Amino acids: CASSLSGGSYNEQFF.

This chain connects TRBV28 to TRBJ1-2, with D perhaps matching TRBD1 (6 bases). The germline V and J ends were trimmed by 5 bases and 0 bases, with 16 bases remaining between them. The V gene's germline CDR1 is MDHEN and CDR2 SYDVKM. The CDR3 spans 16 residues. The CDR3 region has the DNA TGTGCCAGCAGTCCGCCCCTCAGGGGTGCTAACTATGGCTACACCTTC. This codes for CASSPPLRGANYGYTF.

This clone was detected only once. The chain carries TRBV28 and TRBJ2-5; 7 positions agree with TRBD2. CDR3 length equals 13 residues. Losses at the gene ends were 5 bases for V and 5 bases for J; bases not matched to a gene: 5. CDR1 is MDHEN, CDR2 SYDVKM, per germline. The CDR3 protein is CASSPGGKETQYF. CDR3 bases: TGTGCCAGCAGTCCCGGGGGGAAGGAGACCCAGTACTTC.

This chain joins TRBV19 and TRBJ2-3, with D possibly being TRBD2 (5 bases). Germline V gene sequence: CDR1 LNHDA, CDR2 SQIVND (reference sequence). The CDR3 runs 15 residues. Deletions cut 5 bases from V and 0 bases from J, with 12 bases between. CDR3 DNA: TGTGCCAGTAGTCCAATCGGGGAAAGCACAGATACGCAGTATTTT. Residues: CASSPIGESTDTQYF.

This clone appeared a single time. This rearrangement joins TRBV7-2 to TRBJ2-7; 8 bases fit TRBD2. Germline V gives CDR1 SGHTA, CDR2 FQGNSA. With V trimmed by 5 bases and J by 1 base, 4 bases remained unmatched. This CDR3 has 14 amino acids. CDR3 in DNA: TGTGCCAGCAGCCCAAGCGGGGGATCCTACGAGCAGTACTTC. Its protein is CASSPSGGSYEQYF. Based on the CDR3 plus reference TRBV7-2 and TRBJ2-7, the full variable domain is GAGVSQSPSNKVTEKGKDVELRCDPISGHTALYWYRQSLGQGLEFLIYFQGNSAPDKSGLPSDRFSAERTGGSVSTLTIQRTQQEDSAVYLCASSPSGGSYEQYFGPGTRLTVT.

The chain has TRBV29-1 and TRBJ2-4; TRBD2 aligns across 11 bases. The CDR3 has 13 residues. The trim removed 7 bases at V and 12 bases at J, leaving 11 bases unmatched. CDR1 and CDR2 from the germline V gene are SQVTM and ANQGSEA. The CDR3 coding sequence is TGCAGCGCCCTTCTAGCGGGAGGTTGGGATCAGTACTTC. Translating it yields CSALLAGGWDQYF.

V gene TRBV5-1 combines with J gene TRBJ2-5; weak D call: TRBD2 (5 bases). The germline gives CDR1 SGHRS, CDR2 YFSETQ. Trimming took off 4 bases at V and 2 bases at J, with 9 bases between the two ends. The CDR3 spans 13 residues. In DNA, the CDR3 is TGCGCCAGCAGCACGCCGGGACAAGAGACCCAGTACTTC. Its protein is CASSTPGQETQYF.

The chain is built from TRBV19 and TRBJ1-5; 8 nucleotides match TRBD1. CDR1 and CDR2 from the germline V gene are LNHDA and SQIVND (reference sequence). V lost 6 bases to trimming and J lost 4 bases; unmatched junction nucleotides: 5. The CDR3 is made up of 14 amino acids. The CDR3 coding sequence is TGTGCCAGTAGGGAGACAGGGGTAAATCAGCCCCAGCATTTT. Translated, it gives CASRETGVNQPQHF.

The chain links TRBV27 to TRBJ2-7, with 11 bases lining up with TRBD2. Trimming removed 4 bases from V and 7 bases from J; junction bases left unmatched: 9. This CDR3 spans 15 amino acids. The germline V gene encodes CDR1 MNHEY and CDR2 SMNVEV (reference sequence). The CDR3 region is CASSSSGRISGEQYF. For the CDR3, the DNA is TGTGCCAGCAGTTCTAGCGGGAGGATTTCTGGAGAGCAGTACTTC.

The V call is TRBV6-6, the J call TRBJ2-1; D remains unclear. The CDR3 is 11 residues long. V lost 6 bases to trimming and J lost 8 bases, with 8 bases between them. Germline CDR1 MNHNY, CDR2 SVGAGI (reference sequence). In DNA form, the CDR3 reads TGTGCCAGCAGCGACTGGGATGAGCAGTTCTTC. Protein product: CASSDWDEQFF.

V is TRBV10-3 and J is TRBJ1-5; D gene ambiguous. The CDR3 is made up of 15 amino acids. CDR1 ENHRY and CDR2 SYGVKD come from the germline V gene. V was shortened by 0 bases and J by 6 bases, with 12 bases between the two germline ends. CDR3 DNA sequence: TGTGCCATCAGTGAGTCAGAAAAGGGAGGTCAGCCCCAGCATTTT. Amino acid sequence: CAISESEKGGQPQHF.

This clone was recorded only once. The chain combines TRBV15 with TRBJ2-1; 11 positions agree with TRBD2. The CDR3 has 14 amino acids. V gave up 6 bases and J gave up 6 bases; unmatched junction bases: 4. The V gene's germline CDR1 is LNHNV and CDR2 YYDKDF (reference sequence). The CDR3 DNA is TGTGCCACCAGTAGGACTAGCGGGCCCAATGAGCAGTTCTTC. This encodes CATSRTSGPNEQFF.

Here the CDR3 reads CASSQLDSRTYEQYF. The CDR3 DNA sequence: TGCGCCAGCAGCCAATTGGATAGCAGAACCTACGAGCAGTACTTC. This sequence joins TRBV4-1 and TRBJ2-7; D is uncertain. Between the trimmed V and J ends, which lost 2 bases and 2 bases, there was a span of 13 bases. Germline V lookup: CDR1 MGHRA, CDR2 YSYEKL. The CDR3 is 15 amino acids.

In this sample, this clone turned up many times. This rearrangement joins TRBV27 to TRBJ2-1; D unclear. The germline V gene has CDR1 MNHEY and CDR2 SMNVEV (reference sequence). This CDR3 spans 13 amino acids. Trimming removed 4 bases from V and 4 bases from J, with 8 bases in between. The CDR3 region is CASSSVEYNEQFF. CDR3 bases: TGTGCCAGCAGTTCGGTGGAGTACAATGAGCAGTTCTTC.

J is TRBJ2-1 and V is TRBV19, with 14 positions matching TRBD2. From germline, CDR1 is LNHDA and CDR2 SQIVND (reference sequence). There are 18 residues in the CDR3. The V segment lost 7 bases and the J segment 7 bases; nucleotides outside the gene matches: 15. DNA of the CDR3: TGTGCCAGTAACTCCGGGACTAGCGGGAGAAGTCGTGGTAATGAGCAGTTCTTC. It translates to CASNSGTSGRSRGNEQFF. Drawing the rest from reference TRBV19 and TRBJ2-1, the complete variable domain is DGGITQSPKYLFRKEGQNVTLSCEQNLNHDAMYWYRQDPGQGLRLIYYSQIVNDFQKGDIAEGYSVSREKKESFPLTVTSAQKNPTAFYLCASNSGTSGRSRGNEQFFGPGTRLTVL.